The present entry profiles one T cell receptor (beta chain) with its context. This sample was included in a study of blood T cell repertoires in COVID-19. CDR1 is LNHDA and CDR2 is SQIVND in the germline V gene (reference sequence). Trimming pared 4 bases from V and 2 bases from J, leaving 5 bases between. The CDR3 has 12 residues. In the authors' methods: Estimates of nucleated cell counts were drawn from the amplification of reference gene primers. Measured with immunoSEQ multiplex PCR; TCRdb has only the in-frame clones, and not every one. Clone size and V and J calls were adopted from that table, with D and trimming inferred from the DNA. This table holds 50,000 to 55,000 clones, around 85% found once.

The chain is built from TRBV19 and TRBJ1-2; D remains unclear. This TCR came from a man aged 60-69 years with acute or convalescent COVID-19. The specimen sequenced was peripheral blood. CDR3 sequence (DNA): TGTGCCAGTAGTACGGTGAACTATGGCTACACCTTC. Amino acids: CASSTVNYGYTF.